Each of the 30 T cell receptor beta chains below was sequenced from the same sample in a study of T cell responses to AZD1222 COVID-19 vaccine. The table came from immunoSEQ multiplex PCR; TCRdb's copy has only in-frame clones and leaves some out. This table has tens of thousands of clones, roughly four fifths appearing once. The sequencing used peripheral blood, collected on day 0 of AZD1222 vaccination. The receptors were gathered from an adult in good health.

The rearrangement links TRBV7-9 to TRBJ1-1; 8 nucleotides match TRBD1. This CDR3 contains 12 residues. V lost 5 bases to trimming and J lost 10 bases; unmatched junction nucleotides: 6. Per the germline V gene, CDR1 is SEHNR and CDR2 is FQNEAQ (reference sequence). CDR3 protein: CASSHGQGGAFF. The CDR3 DNA reads TGTGCCAGCAGCCACGGACAGGGAGGAGCTTTCTTT. The variable domain in full, completed from reference TRBV7-9 and TRBJ1-1, reads DTGVSQNPRHKITKRGQNVTFRCDPISEHNRLYWYRQTLGQGPEFLTYFQNEAQLEKSRLLSDRFSAERPKGSFSTLEIQRTEQGDSAMYLCASSHGQGGAFFGQGTRLTVV.

This clone was counted only a few times. The chain combines TRBV7-3 with TRBJ1-1; D is unclear. Trimming shortened V by 5 bases and J by 0 bases, and 10 bases separated the two germline ends. This CDR3 has 14 amino acids. Germline lookup yields CDR1 SGHTA and CDR2 FQGTGA. In nucleotides, the CDR3 is TGTGCCAGCAGCCTGTCGGGGATGAACACTGAAGCTTTCTTT. It is translated as CASSLSGMNTEAFF.

The chain carries TRBV3-1 (or the pseudogene TRBV3-2) and TRBJ2-3, with D hard to call. The CDR3 has 14 residues. Germline CDR1 reads LGHDT; CDR2 reads YNNKEL (reference sequence). Trimming cost V 1 base and J 6 bases, with 11 bases left between them. This CDR3 is CASSQVLARDTQYF. CDR3 bases: TGTGCCAGCAGCCAAGTTCTTGCGCGCGATACGCAGTATTTT.

CDR3 residues: CASSTWSASNEQFF. DNA of the CDR3: TGTGCCAGCAGCACCTGGAGTGCCAGCAATGAGCAGTTCTTC. This chain links TRBV5-8 with TRBJ2-1; D call uncertain. V gave up 4 bases and J gave up 6 bases, with 14 bases separating them. This CDR3 region has 14 residues. Germline CDR1 reads SGHTS; CDR2 reads YDEGEE.

This clone was observed a handful of times. This rearrangement joins TRBV7-2 to TRBJ1-2, with 9 nucleotides matching TRBD1. Germline CDR1 SGHTA, CDR2 FQGNSA. V shed 4 bases and J 8 bases; nucleotides not matched to a gene: 5. CDR3 length equals 13 residues. CDR3 protein: CASSYRQGDGYTF. Written as DNA, the CDR3 is TGTGCCAGCAGCTACCGACAGGGGGACGGCTACACCTTC.

This clone was detected only a few times. The gene calls are TRBV7-9 and TRBJ1-4; D gene uncertain. V lost 5 bases and J 0 bases, leaving 10 bases between the germline ends. Germline V gene lookup returns CDR1 SEHNR and CDR2 FQNEAQ (reference sequence). CDR3 length equals 15 residues. The CDR3 spells CASSRGGPTNEKLFF. In DNA, the CDR3 is TGTGCCAGCAGCCGTGGTGGGCCAACTAATGAAAAACTGTTTTTT.

This chain links TRBV19 with TRBJ1-6; D gene unclear. This CDR3 comprises 11 residues. The V gene lost 0 bases and the J gene lost 10 bases, with 1 base spanning the gap. The germline V gene has CDR1 LNHDA and CDR2 SQIVND (reference sequence). CDR3 sequence reads: CASSIDSPLHF. For the CDR3, the DNA is TGTGCCAGTAGTATAGACTCACCCCTCCACTTT.

V and J are TRBV9 and TRBJ1-1, with 7 bases matching TRBD1. Germline values: CDR1 SGDLS, CDR2 YYNGEE. This CDR3 is 14 amino acids long. V lost 4 bases to trimming and J lost 5 bases; unmatched junction nucleotides: 8. The CDR3 loop is CASSPWTGGTEAFF. The CDR3 nucleotides are TGTGCCAGCAGCCCATGGACAGGCGGGACTGAAGCTTTCTTT.

The chain employs TRBV5-1 and TRBJ1-2; D gene ambiguous. Trimming removed 3 bases at V and 1 base at J, with 10 bases between. The CDR3 sequence is 14 residues long. CDR1 and CDR2 from the germline V gene are SGHRS and YFSETQ. The CDR3 region has the DNA TGCGCCAGCAGCTACGGGAGTATTAACTATGGCTACACCTTC. Its protein product is CASSYGSINYGYTF.

This clone has just one count. This chain joins TRBV6-4 and TRBJ1-5; perhaps TRBD1 as D (6 bases). Germline loops: CDR1 MRHNA, CDR2 SNTAGT. The germline V and J ends were trimmed by 3 bases and 7 bases, with 10 bases remaining between them. The CDR3 extends over 13 amino acids. CDR3 sequence reads: CASSENRGQPQHF. In DNA, the CDR3 is TGTGCCAGCAGTGAGAATAGGGGGCAGCCCCAGCATTTT.

This chain joins TRBV9 and TRBJ2-3, with D maybe TRBD1 (5 bases). Germline V gives CDR1 SGDLS, CDR2 YYNGEE. There are 14 residues in the CDR3. Trimming shortened V by 0 bases and J by 1 base, and 6 bases separated the two germline ends. Here the CDR3 reads CASSVGQRTDTQYF. The CDR3 DNA reads TGTGCCAGCAGCGTAGGACAGCGCACAGATACGCAGTATTTT. The full variable domain, with the rest looked up from reference TRBV9 and TRBJ2-3, is DSGVTQTPKHLITATGQRVTLRCSPRSGDLSVYWYQQSLDQGLQFLIQYYNGEERAKGNILERFSAQQFPDLHSELNLSSLELGDSALYFCASSVGQRTDTQYFGPGTRLTVL.

V gene TRBV7-9 combines with J gene TRBJ1-1; maybe TRBD1 (6 bases). The germline V and J ends were trimmed by 1 base and 5 bases, with 8 bases remaining between them. The germline CDR1 and CDR2 sequences are SEHNR and FQNEAQ (reference sequence). The CDR3 runs to 13 residues. CDR3 in DNA: TGTGCCAGCAGCTTAGAGGGGGGAACTGAAGCTTTCTTT. It specifies CASSLEGGTEAFF.

V gene TRBV7-2 combines with J gene TRBJ1-6; D is ambiguous. CDR3 size: 14 residues. Trimming left V 1 base short and J 7 bases short, with 8 bases between. Per the germline V gene, CDR1 is SGHTA and CDR2 is FQGNSA. This CDR3 reads CASSLVRSNSPLHF. DNA of the CDR3: TGTGCCAGCAGCTTAGTCAGGTCCAATTCACCCCTCCACTTT.

This chain joins TRBV4-1 and TRBJ1-1, with D possibly being TRBD1 (5 bases). Germline V lookup: CDR1 MGHRA, CDR2 YSYEKL. Trimming took off 0 bases at V and 1 base at J, with 15 bases between the two ends. This CDR3 region has 17 residues. In nucleotides, the CDR3 is TGCGCCAGCAGCCAAGAAAGTTGGGGCCGTGGGAACACTGAAGCTTTCTTT. Protein product: CASSQESWGRGNTEAFF.

V is TRBV9 and J is TRBJ1-2; TRBD1 is a possible D gene (6 bases). Trimming shortened V by 4 bases and J by 7 bases, and 11 bases separated the two germline ends. This CDR3 contains 12 residues. CDR1 is SGDLS, CDR2 YYNGEE, per germline. CDR3 protein: CASSLTGFGYTF. In DNA form, the CDR3 reads TGTGCCAGCAGCCTCACAGGGTTTGGCTACACCTTC.

This chain uses TRBV2 with TRBJ2-7; TRBD2 matches at 7 bases. The CDR3 is 13 residues long. Germline lookup yields CDR1 SNHLY and CDR2 FYNNEI. The ends lost 11 bases at V and 4 bases at J; junction bases unmatched: 11. CDR3 protein: CALRGVRGYEQYF. The CDR3 DNA reads as TGTGCCTTACGGGGGGTTAGGGGTTACGAGCAGTACTTC.

The chain is built from TRBV5-1 and TRBJ2-7; the D gene is possibly TRBD2 (5 bases). The CDR3 runs 13 residues. Trimming took off 7 bases at V and 4 bases at J, with 15 bases between the two ends. Looked up from germline, CDR1 is SGHRS and CDR2 is YFSETQ. CDR3 amino acids: CASSESPGYEQYF. For the CDR3, the DNA is TGCGCCAGCTCAGAGTCCCCGGGGTACGAGCAGTACTTC.

The V and J genes are TRBV30 and TRBJ1-1; no definite D call. CDR1 is GTSNPN and CDR2 is SVGIG in the germline V gene (reference sequence). This CDR3 comprises 13 residues. V shed 4 bases and J shed 5 bases, with 14 bases lying between them. CDR3 DNA sequence: TGTGCCTGGACCCGAGGCCACGAAACTGAAGCTTTCTTT. Translating it yields CAWTRGHETEAFF.

The chain couples TRBV5-6 to TRBJ1-1; 8 bases line up with TRBD1. This CDR3 comprises 16 residues. The germline CDR1 and CDR2 sequences are SGHDT and YYEEEE. Germline trimming cut 0 bases from V and 4 bases from J; bases unmatched to any gene: 8. The CDR3 DNA reads TGTGCCAGCAGCTTGGGTCTGGCAGGGGGCATCACTGAAGCTTTCTTT. Translation: CASSLGLAGGITEAFF.

V usage is TRBV9 and J usage is TRBJ2-3; 7 bases match TRBD2. The J segment lost 1 base and the V segment lost 0 bases, leaving 2 bases of the junction unmatched. This CDR3 is built from 15 residues. CDR1 and CDR2 (germline): SGDLS, YYNGEE. The CDR3 is CASSVGAGGTDTQYF. The CDR3 nucleotides read TGTGCCAGCAGCGTAGGTGCGGGGGGCACAGATACGCAGTATTTT.

This chain joins TRBV2 and TRBJ1-2; D call uncertain. There are 14 residues in the CDR3. The germline V gene has CDR1 SNHLY and CDR2 FYNNEI. The V gene lost 2 bases and the J gene lost 0 bases, with 7 bases spanning the gap. CDR3 residues: CASSEIGTNYGYTF. In nucleotides, the CDR3 is TGTGCCAGCAGTGAAATCGGCACTAACTATGGCTACACCTTC.

The V call is TRBV9, the J call TRBJ2-7, with TRBD2 matching 7 bases. Germline V CDR1 and CDR2: SGDLS, YYNGEE. J lost 5 bases, V lost 3 bases, and 11 bases had no gene match. CDR3 size: 15 residues. The CDR3 here is CASSAELASGDEQYF. CDR3 in DNA: TGTGCCAGCAGCGCCGAATTGGCCAGCGGGGACGAGCAGTACTTC.

The J gene is TRBJ1-2, the V gene TRBV4-3, with D perhaps matching TRBD1 (5 bases). Germline CDR1 reads LGHNA; CDR2 reads YSLEER. V was pared by 0 bases and J by 2 bases, with 13 bases between. The length of the CDR3 is 16 residues. Here the CDR3 DNA reads TGCGCCAGCAGCCAAGAATGGGGCAGGGTGAACTATGGCTACACCTTC. Amino acid sequence: CASSQEWGRVNYGYTF.

The V and J genes are TRBV3-1 (or the pseudogene TRBV3-2) and TRBJ1-1, with a tentative D call TRBD1 (5 bases). Germline loops: CDR1 LGHDT, CDR2 YNNKEL (reference sequence). V was cut by 2 bases and J by 1 base, with 14 bases left in between. This CDR3 has 16 amino acids. CDR3 nucleotide sequence: TGTGCCAGCAGCCAAATCCCGGGACTGACGAACACTGAAGCTTTCTTT. Translating it yields CASSQIPGLTNTEAFF.

This clone has just one count. The V gene is TRBV7-2, the J gene TRBJ2-3; tentative D call: TRBD2 (5 bases). V dropped 5 bases and J dropped 1 base, with 13 bases sitting between them. Germline assignment: CDR1 SGHTA and CDR2 FQGNSA. The CDR3 has 15 residues. The CDR3 loop reads CASSPDSLGTDTQYF. CDR3 in DNA: TGTGCCAGCAGCCCGGACTCTCTCGGCACAGATACGCAGTATTTT.

The V and J genes are TRBV11-1 and TRBJ1-2, with D hard to call. The CDR3 totals 15 residues. The V end was cut by 2 bases, the J end by 7 bases, with 17 bases between. The V gene's germline CDR1 is SGHAT and CDR2 FQDESV (reference sequence). CDR3 region: CASSLTELSHGGYTF. CDR3 sequence (DNA): TGTGCCAGCAGCTTAACGGAGCTCTCTCATGGTGGCTACACCTTC. The entire variable domain, with the rest obtained from reference TRBV11-1 and TRBJ1-2, is as follows: EAEVAQSPRYKITEKSQAVAFWCDPISGHATLYWYRQILGQGPELLVQFQDESVVDDSQLPKDRFSAERLKGVDSTLKIQPAELGDSAMYLCASSLTELSHGGYTFGSGTRLTVV.

This clone was counted at least ten times. V usage is TRBV27 and J usage is TRBJ1-2; TRBD1 is a possible D gene (5 bases). V lost 5 bases to trimming and J lost 4 bases, with 17 bases between them. The CDR3 is 15 residues long. Per the germline V gene, CDR1 is MNHEY and CDR2 is SMNVEV (reference sequence). CDR3 coding DNA: TGTGCCAGCAGTCCCGCGTCGGGGCTGGGCTATGGCTACACCTTC. It translates to CASSPASGLGYGYTF.

The chain links TRBV6-6 to TRBJ2-7; maybe TRBD2 (7 bases). Trimming stripped 5 bases from V and 0 bases from J, with 20 bases between. This CDR3 has 17 residues. The germline V gene has CDR1 MNHNY and CDR2 SVGAGI (reference sequence). In DNA, the CDR3 is TGTGCCAGCAGTCCCGCTGGCGGGGGCGGGATCTCCTACGAGCAGTACTTC. This gives the protein CASSPAGGGGISYEQYF.

The chain combines TRBV28 with TRBJ1-5; 7 bases line up with TRBD1. The germline gives CDR1 MDHEN, CDR2 SYDVKM. The junction had 10 bases not matched to a gene; V was cut back by 6 bases and J by 2 bases. This CDR3 is 16 amino acids long. The CDR3: CASRPLTGIGNQPQHF. In DNA form, the CDR3 reads TGTGCCAGCAGACCCTTGACAGGGATCGGCAATCAGCCCCAGCATTTT.

The chain has TRBV24-1 and TRBJ1-4, with unresolved D. Germline V gene data show CDR1 as KGHDR and CDR2 as SFDVKD. The length of the CDR3 is 13 residues. Trimming cost V 1 base and J 8 bases, with 7 bases left between them. CDR3 in DNA: TGTGCCACCAGTGATTTAGTAGGGGAAAAACTGTTTTTT. This gives the protein CATSDLVGEKLFF.